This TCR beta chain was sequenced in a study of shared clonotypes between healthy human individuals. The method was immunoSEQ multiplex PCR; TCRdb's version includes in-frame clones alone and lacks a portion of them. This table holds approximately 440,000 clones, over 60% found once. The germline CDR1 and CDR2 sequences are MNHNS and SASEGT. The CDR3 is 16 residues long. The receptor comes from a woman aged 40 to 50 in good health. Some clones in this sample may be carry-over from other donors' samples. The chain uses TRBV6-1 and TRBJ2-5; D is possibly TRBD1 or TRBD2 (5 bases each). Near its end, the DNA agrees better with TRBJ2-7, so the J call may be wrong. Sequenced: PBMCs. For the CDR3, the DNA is TGTGCCAGCATTGAGGGGATTCTCGGTCGGTACTACGAGCAGTACTTC. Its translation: CASIEGILGRYYEQYF.